A selection of T cell receptor beta chains follows, all from one sample in a study of cytotoxic CD8 clonotypes in ibrutinib-treated CLL. Only in-frame clones appear in the TCRdb table, and some are missing; sequencing was by immunoSEQ multiplex PCR. Here the sample spans around 160,000 clones, 81% being singletons. The sequences come from PBMCs, collected after 12 months of ibrutinib treatment. All receptors derive from a human donor with chronic lymphocytic leukemia. CDR3s include the opening cysteine and the closing phenylalanine or tryptophan.

j_call: TRBJ2-3; v_call: TRBV28; cdr3_aa: CASSPTGTQYF
j_call: TRBJ2-1; v_call: TRBV2; cdr3_aa: CASSDLQVGEKQFF
j_call: TRBJ2-6; v_call: TRBV27; cdr3_aa: CASSRDRGTTSGANVLTF
j_call: TRBJ1-5; v_call: TRBV28; cdr3_aa: CASGGGEVGNQPQHF
j_call: TRBJ1-2; v_call: TRBV7-2; cdr3_aa: CATTRGLGYGYTF
j_call: TRBJ2-7; v_call: TRBV9; cdr3_aa: CASSLGSGRAYEQYF
j_call: TRBJ1-2; v_call: TRBV5-1; cdr3_aa: CASSLDPLGSGYTF
j_call: TRBJ2-3; v_call: TRBV4-2; cdr3_aa: CASSQGQFTDTQYF
j_call: TRBJ2-2; v_call: TRBV5-1; cdr3_aa: CASSLGIGSLGGELFF
j_call: TRBJ1-5; v_call: TRBV16; cdr3_aa: CASSQSGLSNQPQHF
j_call: TRBJ2-3; v_call: TRBV7-8; cdr3_aa: CASSPQRGPTDTQYF
j_call: TRBJ2-5; v_call: TRBV7-2; cdr3_aa: CASSLVPRETQYF
j_call: TRBJ2-5; v_call: TRBV4-2; cdr3_aa: CASSQDILRISQETQYF
j_call: .; v_call: TRBV19; cdr3_aa: CASSLRVSYEQYF
j_call: TRBJ1-2; v_call: TRBV6-1; cdr3_aa: CASHIKTGGYGYTF